Shown below are 5 T cell receptor beta chains from a single sample sequenced in a study of vaccination and CD4 T cells after COVID-19. With the Oncomine TCR Beta short-read assay, DNA from cultured CD4+ T cells was sequenced. A single record per CDR3 protein comes from TCRdb applying MiXCR to the PCR reads. The data contain 25,000 to 30,000 distinct CDR3 sequences, approximately 50% of them singletons. What these receptors recognize is not known. Indicated treatment: approximately 9-day PBMC culture with coronavirus spike peptide pools or control peptides (ViraFEST assay). The source was CD4+ T cells from blood, cultured in vitro, collected before SARS-CoV-2 vaccination. The receptors were gathered from a human donor who received a COVID-19 vaccine.

The chain recombines TRBV7-2 with TRBJ2-1, with TRBD2 matching over 7 bases. The CDR3 is 16 residues long. Germline loops: CDR1 SGHTA, CDR2 FQGNSA. The ends lost 2 bases at V and 1 base at J; junction bases unmatched: 5. CDR3: CASSLSSGGSYNEQFF. The CDR3 region has the DNA TGTGCCAGCAGCTTATCCTCGGGGGGATCCTACAATGAGCAGTTCTTC.

The chain recombines TRBV5-1 with TRBJ2-7; 9 bases are shared with TRBD1. CDR1 is SGHRS and CDR2 is YFSETQ in the germline V gene. The CDR3 consists of 17 residues. V trimming: 2 bases; J trimming: 4 bases; junction bases outside the gene matches: 13. CDR3 sequence reads: CASSFAFSDRGIYEQYF. In nucleotides, the CDR3 is TGCGCCAGCAGCTTCGCCTTCTCGGACAGGGGTATTTACGAGCAGTACTTC.

This clonotype was observed a few times. The rearrangement joins TRBV12-3 or TRBV12-4 to TRBJ1-4, with a tentative D call TRBD1 (5 bases). V dropped 4 bases and J dropped 10 bases, with 16 bases sitting between them. The CDR3 loop spans 14 amino acids. Here the CDR3 reads CASSSQGRGVKLFF. The CDR3 nucleotides read TGTGCCAGCAGTTCCCAGGGAAGGGGTGTAAAACTGTTTTTT.

J is TRBJ2-7 and V is TRBV10-2; 7 nucleotides line up with TRBD2. The V gene end was trimmed by 0 bases and the J gene end by 4 bases; junction bases not matched to a gene: 15. This CDR3 is built from 18 residues. Germline CDR1 WSHSY, CDR2 SAAADI. CDR3: CASSESGLQRDGVYEQYF. CDR3 in DNA: TGCGCCAGCAGTGAGTCGGGTCTTCAGCGGGATGGGGTATACGAGCAGTACTTC.

The chain couples TRBV20-1 to TRBJ2-1; D call uncertain. Germline loops: CDR1 DFQATT, CDR2 SNEGSKA (reference sequence). Trimming left V 1 base short and J 7 bases short, with 5 bases between. The CDR3 loop spans 11 amino acids. Here the CDR3 reads CSARAPNEQFF. The DNA for the CDR3 is TGCAGTGCTAGAGCTCCGAATGAGCAGTTCTTC.